Listed below are T cell receptor beta chains from one sample, sequenced in a study of blood T cell repertoires in COVID-19. Repertoires were generated with immunoSEQ multiplex PCR, while TCRdb's copy carries only in-frame clones and drops some. The data contain roughly 280,000 clones, 90% of them singletons. Sequences were obtained from PBMCs or T cells enriched from blood (not recorded which). The receptor source for this set is a woman under 40 with acute COVID-19. The CDR3 runs from the conserved cysteine through the conserved F or W.

V gene	J gene	CDR3 protein
TRBV7-8	TRBJ2-1	CASSLEGGIGNEQFF
TRBV18	TRBJ2-2	CASSPATGGTGELFF
TRBV4-2	TRBJ2-2	CASSREVNTGELFF
TRBV7-2	TRBJ2-5	CASSLGRAGVQETQYF
TRBV19	TRBJ1-2	CASRTGDYGYTF
TRBV5-1	TRBJ2-2	CASTLDRGGGELFF
TRBV3-1/TRBV3-2	TRBJ2-3	CASSQVAVSTDTQYF
TRBV19	TRBJ1-5	CASSQIRGISNQPQHF
TRBV6-2/TRBV6-3	TRBJ2-7	CASSALGREQYF
TRBV2	TRBJ1-1	CASSDFGGGSGTEAFF
TRBV27	TRBJ2-3	CASSPGQGTDTQYF
TRBV19	TRBJ1-4	CASKKDPGEKLFF
TRBV6-6	TRBJ2-7	CASKGSAYEQYF
TRBV20-1	TRBJ2-7	CSASFFGQGGSYEQYF
TRBV15	TRBJ1-5	CATRRDLSNQPQHF
TRBV19	TRBJ2-4	CASSRGTAGADIQYF
TRBV29-1	TRBJ1-1	CSVVGQAGTEAFF
TRBV19	TRBJ2-3	CASSILARDTQYF
TRBV14	TRBJ2-3	CASSLLAGGPRGTDTQYF
TRBV20-1	TRBJ2-1	CSAVSLNEQFF
TRBV28	TRBJ1-1	CASSFPDTGGGTEAFF
TRBV7-9	TRBJ1-1	CASSATGTNTEAFF
TRBV5-1	TRBJ2-1	CASSNLNRARQFF
TRBV3-1/TRBV3-2	TRBJ2-3	CASSDATGATDTQYF
TRBV5-1	TRBJ1-5	CASSWGGSGNQPQHF
TRBV10-2	TRBJ2-1	CASSESTLAGGRNEQFF
TRBV5-4	TRBJ1-2	CASSSAESYYGYTF
TRBV19	TRBJ2-7	CASSIVGGPTYEQYF
TRBV18	TRBJ2-1	CASSPGSELFF
TRBV6-1	TRBJ2-2	CASSEIPTPNTGELFF
TRBV30	TRBJ1-5	CAWSVQEGQPQHF
TRBV27	TRBJ2-5	CASSPHPPGETQYF
TRBV7-8	TRBJ2-7	CASSLLVQSYEQYF
TRBV11-2	TRBJ1-3	CASSSHPTGNPSGNTIYF
TRBV7-3	TRBJ2-1	CASSPMELAGGNEQFF
TRBV7-6	TRBJ2-7	CASSLGQGRTYEQYF
TRBV3-1/TRBV3-2	TRBJ2-7	CASSLGLAGENPEQYF
TRBV5-5	TRBJ2-5	CASSRNLMTSGEVGETQYF
TRBV19	TRBJ1-1	CASTTSQGNTEAFF